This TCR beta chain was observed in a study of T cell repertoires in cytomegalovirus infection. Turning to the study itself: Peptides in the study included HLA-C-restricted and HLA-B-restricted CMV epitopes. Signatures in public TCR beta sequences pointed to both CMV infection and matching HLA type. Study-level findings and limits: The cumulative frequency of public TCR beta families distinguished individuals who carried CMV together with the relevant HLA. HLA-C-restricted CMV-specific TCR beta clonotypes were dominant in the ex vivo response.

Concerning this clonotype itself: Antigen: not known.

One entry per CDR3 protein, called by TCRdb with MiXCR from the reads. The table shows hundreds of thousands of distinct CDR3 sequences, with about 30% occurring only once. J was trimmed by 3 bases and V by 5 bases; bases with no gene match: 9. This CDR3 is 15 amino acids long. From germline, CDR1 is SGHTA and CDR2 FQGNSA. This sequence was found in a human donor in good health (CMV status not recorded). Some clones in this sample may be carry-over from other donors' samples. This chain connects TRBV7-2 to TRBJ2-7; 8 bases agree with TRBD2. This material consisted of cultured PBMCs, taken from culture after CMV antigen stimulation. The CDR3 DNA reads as TGTGCCAGCAGCCCCTCGTGGCTAGCGGGCTACGAGCAGTACTTC. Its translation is CASSPSWLAGYEQYF.